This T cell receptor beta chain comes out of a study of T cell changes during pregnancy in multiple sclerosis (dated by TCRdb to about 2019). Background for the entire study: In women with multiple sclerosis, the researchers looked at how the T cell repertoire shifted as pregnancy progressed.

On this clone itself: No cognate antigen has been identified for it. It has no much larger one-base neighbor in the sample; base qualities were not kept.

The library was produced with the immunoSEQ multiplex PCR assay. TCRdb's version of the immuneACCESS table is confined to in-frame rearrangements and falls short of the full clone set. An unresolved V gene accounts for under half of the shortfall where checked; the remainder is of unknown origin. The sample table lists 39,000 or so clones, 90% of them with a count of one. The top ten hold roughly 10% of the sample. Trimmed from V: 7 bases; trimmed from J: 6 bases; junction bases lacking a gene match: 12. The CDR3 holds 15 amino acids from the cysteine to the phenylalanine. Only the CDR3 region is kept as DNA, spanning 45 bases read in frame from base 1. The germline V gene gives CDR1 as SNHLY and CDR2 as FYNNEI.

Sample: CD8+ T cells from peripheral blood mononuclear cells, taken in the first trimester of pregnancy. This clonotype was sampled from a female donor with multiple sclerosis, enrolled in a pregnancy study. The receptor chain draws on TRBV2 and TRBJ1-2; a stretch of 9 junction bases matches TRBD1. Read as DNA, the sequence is TGTGCCAGCACCCTTACCGGGACAGGGAGAAATGGCTACACCTTC. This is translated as CASTLTGTGRNGYTF. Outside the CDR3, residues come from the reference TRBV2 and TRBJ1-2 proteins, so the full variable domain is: EPEVTQTPSHQVTQMGQEVILRCVPISNHLYFYWYRQILGQKVEFLVSFYNNEISEKSEIFDDQFSVERPDGSNFTLKIRSTKLEDSAMYFCASTLTGTGRNGYTFGSGTRLTVV.